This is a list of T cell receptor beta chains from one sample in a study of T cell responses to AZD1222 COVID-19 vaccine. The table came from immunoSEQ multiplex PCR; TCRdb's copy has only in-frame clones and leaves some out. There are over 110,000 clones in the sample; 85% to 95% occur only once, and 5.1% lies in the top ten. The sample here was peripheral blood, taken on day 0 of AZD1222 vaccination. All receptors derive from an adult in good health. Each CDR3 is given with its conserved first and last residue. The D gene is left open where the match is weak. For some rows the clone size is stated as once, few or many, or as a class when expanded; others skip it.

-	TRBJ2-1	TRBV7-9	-	CASSNAWPREQFF	TGTGCCAGCAGCAATGCCTGGCCCCGGGAGCAGTTCTTC
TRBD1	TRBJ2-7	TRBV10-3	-	CAISESIGQGYEQYF	TGTGCCATCAGTGAGTCGATTGGACAGGGTTACGAGCAGTACTTC
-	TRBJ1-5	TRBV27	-	CASSQGRNQPQHF	TGTGCCAGCAGTCAGGGACGGAATCAGCCCCAGCATTTT
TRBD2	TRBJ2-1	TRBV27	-	CASNLAGVAPNNEQFF	TGTGCCAGCAATTTAGCGGGGGTCGCTCCAAACAATGAGCAGTTCTTC
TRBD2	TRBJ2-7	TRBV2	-	CASSDASGAYEQYF	TGTGCCAGCAGTGACGCTAGCGGAGCCTACGAGCAGTACTTC
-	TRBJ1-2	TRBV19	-	CASSPGTPVSYGYTF	TGTGCCAGTAGTCCAGGGACTCCCGTTTCCTATGGCTACACCTTC
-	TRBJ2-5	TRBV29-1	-	CSGGTGMGTQYF	TGCAGCGGGGGTACAGGGATGGGGACCCAGTACTTC
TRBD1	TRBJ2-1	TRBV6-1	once	CASSDQRTGNPYYNEQFF	TGTGCCAGCAGTGATCAGAGGACAGGGAACCCCTACTACAATGAGCAGTTCTTC
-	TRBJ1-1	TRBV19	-	CASSIVGRNTEAFF	TGTGCCAGTAGTATAGTAGGGCGGAACACTGAAGCTTTCTTT
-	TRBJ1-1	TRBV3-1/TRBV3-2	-	CASSQRASTEAFF	TGTGCCAGCAGCCAACGGGCCTCCACTGAAGCTTTCTTT
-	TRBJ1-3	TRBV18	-	CASSQVGSSGNTIYF	TGTGCCAGCTCACAGGTGGGATCCTCTGGAAACACCATATATTTT
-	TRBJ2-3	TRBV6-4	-	CASSDSPTHTDTQYF	TGTGCCAGCAGTGACTCGCCTACCCACACAGATACGCAGTATTTT
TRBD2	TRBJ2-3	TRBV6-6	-	CASGRGSPPDTQYF	TGTGCCAGCGGGAGGGGTAGCCCCCCAGATACGCAGTATTTT
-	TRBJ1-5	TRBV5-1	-	CASSLGRGGIYSNQPQHF	TGCGCCAGCAGCTTGGGCCGGGGCGGAATTTATAGCAATCAGCCCCAGCATTTT
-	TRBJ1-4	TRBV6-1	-	CASSEFRAEKLFF	TGTGCCAGCAGTGAATTTAGGGCCGAAAAACTGTTTTTT
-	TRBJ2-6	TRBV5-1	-	CASSPPVGEALSGANVLTF	TGCGCCAGCAGCCCCCCGGTAGGGGAAGCACTCTCTGGGGCCAACGTCCTGACTTTC
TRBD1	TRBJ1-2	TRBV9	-	CASSVGGQGYGYIF	TGTGCCAGCAGCGTAGGTGGACAGGGCTATGGCTACATCTTC
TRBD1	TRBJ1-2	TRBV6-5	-	CASTPGQGGYGYTF	TGTGCCAGCACCCCGGGACAGGGAGGTTATGGCTACACCTTC
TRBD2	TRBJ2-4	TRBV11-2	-	CASSLGGTSGAQYF	TGTGCCAGCAGCTTAGGAGGGACTAGCGGGGCCCAGTACTTC
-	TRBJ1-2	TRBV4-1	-	CASSPRTDLYGYTF	TGCGCCAGCAGCCCGCGGACAGACCTCTATGGCTACACCTTC
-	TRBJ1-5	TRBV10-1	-	CASSDSVNQPQHF	TGCGCCAGCAGTGACTCAGTCAATCAGCCCCAGCATTTT
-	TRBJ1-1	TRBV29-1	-	CSVEDRRNTEAFF	TGCAGCGTTGAAGATAGGAGGAACACTGAAGCTTTCTTT
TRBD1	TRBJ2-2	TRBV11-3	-	CASSHSPGTGGLDTGELFF	TGTGCCAGCAGCCATAGTCCCGGGACAGGGGGCTTGGACACCGGGGAGCTGTTTTTT
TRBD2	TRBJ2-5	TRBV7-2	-	CASASGRGTETQYF	TGTGCCAGCGCCTCGGGGCGGGGGACAGAGACCCAGTACTTC
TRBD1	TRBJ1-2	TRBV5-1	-	CASSFSTGVDGYTF	TGCGCCAGCAGCTTCTCGACAGGGGTCGATGGCTACACCTTC
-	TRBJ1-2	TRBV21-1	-	CASSPLPDRGYGYTF	TGTGCCAGCAGCCCACTTCCGGACAGGGGTTATGGCTACACCTTC
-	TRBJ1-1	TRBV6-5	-	CASSSPLRQTEAFF	TGTGCCAGCAGTTCACCACTCCGGCAGACTGAAGCTTTCTTT
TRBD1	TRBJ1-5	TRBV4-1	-	CASSQVPTGSNQPQHF	TGCGCCAGCAGCCAAGTCCCGACAGGGAGCAATCAGCCCCAGCATTTT
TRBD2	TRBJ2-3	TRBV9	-	CTSSYGGGTDTQYF	TGTACCAGCAGCTATGGGGGGGGCACAGATACGCAGTATTTT
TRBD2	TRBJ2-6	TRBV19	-	CASTSSGSGGANVLTF	TGTGCCAGTACCTCTAGCGGGAGTGGAGGGGCCAACGTCCTGACTTTC
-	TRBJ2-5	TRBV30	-	CTWSVGGFQETQYF	TGTACCTGGAGTGTGGGGGGCTTCCAAGAGACCCAGTACTTC
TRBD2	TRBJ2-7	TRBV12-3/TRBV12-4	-	CASSRTSGRKYF	TGTGCCAGCAGCCGGACTAGCGGGAGAAAGTACTTC
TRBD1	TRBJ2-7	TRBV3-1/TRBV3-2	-	CASSRHRDRTYEQYF	TGTGCCAGCAGCCGCCACCGGGACAGAACCTACGAGCAGTACTTC
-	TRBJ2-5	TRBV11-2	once	CASSLGEETQYF	TGTGCCAGCAGCTTAGGGGAAGAGACCCAGTACTTC
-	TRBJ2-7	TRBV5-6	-	CASSLQGGEQYF	TGTGCCAGCAGCCTGCAGGGGGGCGAGCAGTACTTC
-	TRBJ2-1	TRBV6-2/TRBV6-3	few	CASSSFGLGEQFF	TGTGCCAGCAGTTCCTTTGGGCTGGGTGAGCAGTTCTTC
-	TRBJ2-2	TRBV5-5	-	CASSLVGGNTGELFF	TGTGCCAGCAGCTTGGTCGGGGGTAACACCGGGGAGCTGTTTTTT
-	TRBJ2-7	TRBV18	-	CASSPPTGAYEQYF	TGTGCCAGCTCACCCCCGACAGGTGCCTACGAGCAGTACTTC
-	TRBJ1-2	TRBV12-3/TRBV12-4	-	CASSFPGGYTF	TGTGCCAGCAGTTTCCCTGGGGGCTACACCTTC
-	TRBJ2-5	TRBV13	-	CASSSPPIQETQYF	TGTGCCAGCAGCTCGCCCCCGATCCAAGAGACCCAGTACTTC
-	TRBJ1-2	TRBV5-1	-	CASSRDFGQIYGYTF	TGCGCCAGCAGCCGAGACTTCGGACAGATCTATGGCTACACCTTC
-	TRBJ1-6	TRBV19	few	CASRIGGDNSPLHF	TGTGCCAGTAGGATAGGAGGGGATAACTCACCCCTCCACTTT
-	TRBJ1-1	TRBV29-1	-	CSVAVQGGSTEAFF	TGCAGCGTTGCCGTACAGGGCGGGTCAACTGAAGCTTTCTTT
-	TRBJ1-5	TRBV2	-	CASSPPRGLQPQHF	TGTGCCAGCAGTCCCCCGAGGGGATTGCAGCCCCAGCATTTT
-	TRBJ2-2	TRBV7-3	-	CASGNTGELFF	TGTGCCAGCGGAAACACCGGGGAGCTGTTTTTT
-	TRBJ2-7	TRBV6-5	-	CASSGKDTRNYEQYF	TGTGCCAGCAGCGGGAAGGATACACGGAACTACGAGCAGTACTTC
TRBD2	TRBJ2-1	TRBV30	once	CAWSSGLGDNEQFF	TGTGCCTGGAGTTCGGGACTAGGAGACAATGAGCAGTTCTTC
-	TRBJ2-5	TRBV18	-	CASSISHGETQYF	TGTGCCAGCTCAATATCACACGGCGAGACCCAGTACTTC
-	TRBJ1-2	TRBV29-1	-	CSVWGTDYGYTF	TGCAGCGTTTGGGGAACGGACTATGGCTACACCTTC
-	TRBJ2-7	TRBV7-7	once	CASSLDLGAQQYF	TGTGCCAGCAGCTTAGACCTGGGGGCCCAGCAGTACTTC
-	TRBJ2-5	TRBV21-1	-	CASSEKQDRGLKYQETQYF	TGTGCCAGCAGCGAAAAGCAGGACAGGGGGCTAAAGTACCAAGAGACCCAGTACTTC
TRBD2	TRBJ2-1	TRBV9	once	CASSSQRGGSEQFF	TGTGCCAGCAGCAGCCAACGGGGGGGAAGTGAGCAGTTCTTC
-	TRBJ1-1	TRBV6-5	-	CASSYGVLNTEAFF	TGTGCCAGCAGTTACGGGGTTTTGAACACTGAAGCTTTCTTT
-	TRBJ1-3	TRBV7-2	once	CASSSDTRNTIYF	TGTGCCAGCAGCTCGGACACGAGAAACACCATATATTTT
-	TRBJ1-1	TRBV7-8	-	CASSLVSRFNTEAFF	TGTGCCAGCAGCTTAGTTTCCAGATTCAACACTGAAGCTTTCTTT
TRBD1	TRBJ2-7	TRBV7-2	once	CASSRNTGDEQYF	TGTGCCAGCAGCCGAAATACAGGGGACGAGCAGTACTTC
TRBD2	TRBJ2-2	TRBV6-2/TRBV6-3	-	CASSFFVGTTNTGELFF	TGTGCCAGCAGTTTCTTTGTGGGGACTACCAACACCGGGGAGCTGTTTTTT